Sequencing of this TCR beta chain was carried out in a study of blood T cell repertoires in COVID-19. Study information: COVID-19 samples, acute and convalescent, were from the United States, Italy and Spain.

Some clones are missing from TCRdb's copy, which holds only in-frame ones; the method was immunoSEQ multiplex PCR. Of 200,000 or so clones in the sample, 80% to 85% were seen once. The source material was PBMCs or T cells enriched from blood (not recorded which). The sequence was obtained from a man between 40 and 49 years old who had recovered from COVID-19.

The CDR3: CASSQEGRASGYNEQFF. The CDR3 bases are TGTGCCAGCAGCCAAGAGGGTCGGGCTAGCGGCTACAATGAGCAGTTCTTC. V is TRBV4-2 and J is TRBJ2-1; 7 nucleotides match TRBD2. V lost 0 bases to trimming and J lost 3 bases; unmatched junction nucleotides: 8. Germline V gene data show CDR1 as LGHNA and CDR2 as YNFKEQ. The CDR3 extends over 17 amino acids.